The 17 T cell receptor beta chains below were found in one sample sequenced in a study of blood T cell repertoires in COVID-19 (dated by TCRdb to 2019 to 2021). The library relied on the immunoSEQ multiplex PCR assay. TCRdb stores this immuneACCESS table with in-frame sequences only. Part of the clones is absent; in the studies checked, under half of the shortfall reflects unresolved V genes, and no reason is known for the rest. The sample has approximately 300,000 clones on record, just under 90% of them singletons. The leading ten clones occupy roughly 3.6% of the sample. Sequencing was carried out using peripheral blood. These receptor sequences come from a woman aged 35 to 49 with acute or convalescent COVID-19.

The CDR3 region is CASRGQGVTGELFF. The CDR3 bases are TGTGCCAGCAGGGGACAGGGCGTCACCGGGGAGCTGTTTTTT. This chain links TRBV9 with TRBJ2-2, with 9 bases lining up with TRBD1. The CDR3 is 14 residues long. CDR1 and CDR2 from the germline V gene are SGDLS and YYNGEE. The J segment lost 4 bases and the V segment lost 5 bases, leaving 3 bases of the junction unmatched. The full variable domain, in which reference TRBV9 and TRBJ2-2 provide the parts outside the CDR3, is DSGVTQTPKHLITATGQRVTLRCSPRSGDLSVYWYQQSLDQGLQFLIQYYNGEERAKGNILERFSAQQFPDLHSELNLSSLELGDSALYFCASRGQGVTGELFFGEGSRLTVL.

The chain links TRBV11-2 to TRBJ2-5; D perhaps matches TRBD1 (5 bases). Trimming left V 5 bases short and J 1 base short, with 11 bases between. The CDR3 spans 14 residues. The germline V gene has CDR1 SGHAT and CDR2 FQNNGV. The CDR3 reads CASSPGHLQETQYF. The CDR3 DNA follows: TGTGCCAGCAGCCCTGGACATCTCCAAGAGACCCAGTACTTC.

The chain recombines TRBV3-1 (or the pseudogene TRBV3-2) with TRBJ1-1, with D tentatively TRBD1 (5 bases). Germline V gene sequence: CDR1 LGHDT, CDR2 YNNKEL (reference sequence). The CDR3 runs to 15 residues. V was shortened by 4 bases and J by 0 bases, with 12 bases between the two germline ends. CDR3 region: CASSPPAGVNTEAFF. The CDR3 DNA sequence: TGTGCCAGCAGCCCCCCAGCGGGGGTGAACACTGAAGCTTTCTTT.

The V gene is TRBV2, the J gene TRBJ1-1; 9 positions match TRBD1. V trimming: 9 bases; J trimming: 3 bases; junction bases outside the gene matches: 14. Germline-derived CDR1 and CDR2 are SNHLY and FYNNEI. The CDR3 has 16 residues. The CDR3 DNA reads as TGTGCCAGTATCCAGGACAGGGGAGTAAGTGACACTGAAGCTTTCTTT. Its translation: CASIQDRGVSDTEAFF. The variable domain in full, with the rest retrieved from reference TRBV2 and TRBJ1-1, is EPEVTQTPSHQVTQMGQEVILRCVPISNHLYFYWYRQILGQKVEFLVSFYNNEISEKSEIFDDQFSVERPDGSNFTLKIRSTKLEDSAMYFCASIQDRGVSDTEAFFGQGTRLTVV.

In this sample, this clone turned up once. The chain links TRBV2 to TRBJ1-5; TRBD1 matches 7 bases. Germline V gene sequence: CDR1 SNHLY, CDR2 FYNNEI. This CDR3 has 14 residues. J gave up 6 bases and V 7 bases, and 9 bases lay outside the gene matches. The CDR3 region has the DNA TGTGCCAGCAAGTCCGACAGGGACCGTCAGCCCCAGCATTTT. Its translation is CASKSDRDRQPQHF.

This rearrangement joins TRBV11-2 to TRBJ1-2, with D unclear. CDR3 size: 12 residues. V lost 1 base to trimming and J lost 4 bases, with 4 bases between them. The germline CDR1 and CDR2 sequences are SGHAT and FQNNGV. CDR3 protein: CASSLVSYGYTF. The CDR3 bases are TGTGCCAGCAGCTTAGTCAGCTATGGCTACACCTTC.

The chain employs TRBV7-2 and TRBJ2-2; 8 positions agree with TRBD2. Germline V gene lookup returns CDR1 SGHTA and CDR2 FQGNSA. The CDR3 is 16 residues long. Germline trimming cut 1 base from V and 6 bases from J; bases unmatched to any gene: 7. In DNA form, the CDR3 reads TGTGCCAGCAGCTTAGTTAGCGGGACCTGGGCCGGGGAGCTGTTTTTT. Amino acid sequence: CASSLVSGTWAGELFF.

The rearrangement joins TRBV19 to TRBJ1-2, with no clear D. CDR1 and CDR2 from the germline V gene are LNHDA and SQIVND (reference sequence). This CDR3 has 13 residues. Between the trimmed V and J ends, which lost 6 bases and 1 base, there was a span of 9 bases. The CDR3: CASSPGFNYGYTF. CDR3 sequence (DNA): TGTGCCAGTAGCCCGGGATTTAACTATGGCTACACCTTC.

CDR3 bases: TGTGCCAGCAGCCCCTCAGGGGAAGCCAGCACAGATACGCAGTATTTT. Its translation is CASSPSGEASTDTQYF. The chain has TRBV11-2 and TRBJ2-3; D possibly corresponds to TRBD1 (6 bases). CDR3 length: 16 residues. Germline lookup yields CDR1 SGHAT and CDR2 FQNNGV. The ends were cut back, 5 bases at V and 0 bases at J, with 15 bases in the middle.

The V and J genes are TRBV9 and TRBJ1-6, with TRBD1 matching over 9 bases. Germline assignment: CDR1 SGDLS and CDR2 YYNGEE. The CDR3 loop spans 15 amino acids. V shed 3 bases and J 14 bases; nucleotides not matched to a gene: 12. CDR3 sequence: CASSEGDRDFETLHF. In DNA, the CDR3 is TGTGCCAGCAGCGAGGGGGACAGGGACTTTGAAACCCTCCACTTT. Filled out from reference TRBV9 and TRBJ1-6, the complete variable domain reads DSGVTQTPKHLITATGQRVTLRCSPRSGDLSVYWYQQSLDQGLQFLIQYYNGEERAKGNILERFSAQQFPDLHSELNLSSLELGDSALYFCASSEGDRDFETLHFGNGTRLTVT.

The V call is TRBV5-5, the J call TRBJ1-1, with D perhaps TRBD1 (5 bases). V dropped 0 bases and J dropped 1 base, with 13 bases sitting between them. The CDR3 has 16 amino acids. From germline, CDR1 is SGHKS and CDR2 YYEKEE (reference sequence). CDR3 residues: CASSLGRGRPNTEAFF. The CDR3 nucleotides read TGTGCCAGCAGCTTGGGGAGGGGTAGACCGAACACTGAAGCTTTCTTT. The variable domain in full, with the rest retrieved from reference TRBV5-5 and TRBJ1-1, is DAGVTQSPTHLIKTRGQQVTLRCSPISGHKSVSWYQQVLGQGPQFIFQYYEKEERGRGNFPDRFSARQFPNYSSELNVNALLLGDSALYLCASSLGRGRPNTEAFFGQGTRLTVV.

The rearrangement joins TRBV6-5 to TRBJ1-2, with no clear D. Germline V CDR1 and CDR2: MNHEY, SVGAGI. With 6 bases removed from V and 4 bases from J, the gap between germline ends came to 15 bases. This CDR3 has 14 residues. CDR3 sequence (DNA): TGTGCCAGCAGCCTTATAGGAGGGTCCTATGGCTACACCTTC. Translating it yields CASSLIGGSYGYTF.

This chain joins TRBV19 and TRBJ1-1; D unclear. In germline, CDR1 is LNHDA, CDR2 SQIVND (reference sequence). This CDR3 has 13 amino acids. V was cut by 2 bases and J by 1 base, with 5 bases left in between. The CDR3 DNA reads TGTGCCAGTAGTATACAGGAGAACACTGAAGCTTTCTTT. Translating it yields CASSIQENTEAFF.

The chain recombines TRBV6-5 with TRBJ2-3, with TRBD1 matching 7 bases. The trim removed 5 bases at V and 2 bases at J, leaving 4 bases unmatched. Germline CDR1 MNHEY, CDR2 SVGAGI. This CDR3 comprises 14 residues. This CDR3 is CASSTGQPTDTQYF. The DNA of the CDR3 is TGTGCCAGCAGTACGGGACAGCCCACAGATACGCAGTATTTT.

The rearrangement joins TRBV9 to TRBJ2-2, with a possible D match to TRBD1 (5 bases). The CDR3 consists of 17 residues. The germline gives CDR1 SGDLS, CDR2 YYNGEE. The germline V and J ends were trimmed by 2 bases and 5 bases, with 19 bases remaining between them. The CDR3 region has the DNA TGTGCCAGCAGCGTGGGGTCAAGGGGCCTCCTTACCGGGGAGCTGTTTTTT. As protein: CASSVGSRGLLTGELFF.

The chain joins TRBV10-3 to TRBJ1-2; 7 bases align to TRBD1. Per the germline V gene, CDR1 is ENHRY and CDR2 is SYGVKD. This CDR3 has 14 residues. V trimming: 3 bases; J trimming: 3 bases; junction bases outside the gene matches: 4. The CDR3 region has the DNA TGTGCCATCAGTGAAAGACAGGGTGACTATGGCTACACCTTC. It encodes CAISERQGDYGYTF.

The chain recombines TRBV12-2 with TRBJ1-3; the table's D call of TRBD1 was not tested on the DNA. TRBV12-2 is a pseudogene. CDR3 length: 17 residues. This CDR3 is CASRPLLRRGSGNTIYF. The CDR3 DNA reads TGTGCAAGTCGCCCTCTCCTCCGCAGGGGGTCAGGAAACACCATATATTTT.